A single sample is the source of the 21 T cell receptor beta chains below, sequenced in a study of shared clonotypes between healthy human individuals. The data were produced by immunoSEQ multiplex PCR, yet TCRdb's version contains in-frame clones alone and is incomplete. The table has millions of clones, around 94% seen once; the top ten hold over 0.12%. The sequencing sample was made of naive CD4+ T cells sorted from blood. The subset was: CD45RA+ positively selected. These receptors all stem from a man between 18 and 35 years old in good health.

The chain joins TRBV5-4 to TRBJ2-7, with D tentatively TRBD1 or TRBD2 (5 bases each). The CDR3 contains 15 residues. V was trimmed by 4 bases and J by 4 bases, leaving 18 bases between them. CDR1 and CDR2 (germline): SGHNT, YYREEE (reference sequence). The CDR3, as DNA: TGTGCCAGCAGCCACGGGACCGGGACCACATACGAGCAGTACTTC. This codes for CASSHGTGTTYEQYF.

The CDR3 sequence: CAISGDRDAEQFF. The CDR3 DNA follows: TGTGCCATCAGTGGCGACAGGGACGCTGAGCAGTTCTTC. This chain links TRBV10-3 with TRBJ2-1; 7 bases fit TRBD1. The germline V gene has CDR1 ENHRY and CDR2 SYGVKD. The CDR3 length is 13 residues. Trimming cost V 4 bases and J 9 bases; bases outside gene matches: 6.

The chain joins TRBV18 to TRBJ2-2; 7 bases match TRBD2. V lost 9 bases to trimming and J lost 5 bases; unmatched junction nucleotides: 12. This CDR3 has 15 residues. Looked up from germline, CDR1 is KGHSH and CDR2 is LQKENI. CDR3 sequence: CASLTPRAGTGELFF. CDR3 DNA sequence: TGTGCCAGTCTCACACCCCGAGCGGGGACCGGGGAGCTGTTTTTT.

A remark on this clone: At the DNA level, this CDR3 is encoded by other sequences in the same sample as well. The V call is TRBV10-3, the J call TRBJ1-1, with TRBD1 matching 8 bases. Trimming cost V 0 bases and J 2 bases; bases outside gene matches: 2. Germline V gene lookup returns CDR1 ENHRY and CDR2 SYGVKD. CDR3 length: 15 residues. The CDR3 nucleotides are TGTGCCATCAGTGAGTCAGGACAGGGAAACACTGAAGCTTTCTTT. Translation: CAISESGQGNTEAFF.

Details on this clone: Other DNA sequences in the same sample also yield this CDR3. This chain joins TRBV28 and TRBJ1-2; 10 nucleotides align to TRBD1. Per the germline V gene, CDR1 is MDHEN and CDR2 is SYDVKM. The CDR3 loop spans 14 amino acids. The J segment lost 3 bases and the V segment lost 6 bases, leaving 4 bases of the junction unmatched. The CDR3 bases are TGTGCCAGCAGCCCCGGGACAGGGGACTATGGCTACACCTTC. This sequence encodes CASSPGTGDYGYTF.

This chain joins TRBV28 and TRBJ1-1; D is unresolved. The ends were cut back, 6 bases at V and 4 bases at J, with 21 bases in the middle. The CDR3 loop spans 16 amino acids. Germline V gene sequence: CDR1 MDHEN, CDR2 SYDVKM. The CDR3 loop is CASRISRATGSTEAFF. CDR3 in DNA: TGTGCCAGCAGAATTTCCCGGGCGACGGGGAGCACTGAAGCTTTCTTT.

This sequence joins TRBV30 and TRBJ1-5, with D tentatively TRBD1 (6 bases). Trimming stripped 2 bases from V and 3 bases from J, with 11 bases between. The CDR3 has 14 residues. Germline CDR1 reads GTSNPN; CDR2 reads SVGIG (reference sequence). DNA for the CDR3: TGTGCCTGGAGTTCAGGGGACATCAATCAGCCCCAGCATTTT. This encodes CAWSSGDINQPQHF.

This rearrangement joins TRBV7-6 to TRBJ2-2, with 7 bases that match TRBD2. Germline CDR1 is SGHVS and CDR2 is FNYEAQ. This CDR3 is 16 amino acids long. Losses at the gene ends were 8 bases for V and 0 bases for J; bases not matched to a gene: 9. CDR3: CASGGSAGANTGELFF. DNA of the CDR3: TGTGCCAGCGGAGGATCCGCGGGGGCGAACACCGGGGAGCTGTTTTTT.

Only a few counts were recorded for this clone. The chain combines TRBV7-9 with TRBJ1-1; no clear D. Between the trimmed V and J ends, which lost 6 bases and 0 bases, there was a span of 14 bases. From germline, CDR1 is SEHNR and CDR2 FQNEAQ (reference sequence). The CDR3 runs 15 residues. CDR3 in DNA: TGTGCCAGCAGAGACGGCGGGCAGATGAACACTGAAGCTTTCTTT. Translated: CASRDGGQMNTEAFF.

The chain links TRBV5-1 to TRBJ2-3; 10 positions match TRBD2. Germline V gene sequence: CDR1 SGHRS, CDR2 YFSETQ. V lost 5 bases to trimming and J lost 2 bases; unmatched junction nucleotides: 8. The CDR3 covers 16 residues. CDR3 DNA: TGCGCCAGCAGGGCCCCGGGACTAGCGTCCACAGATACGCAGTATTTT. Protein product: CASRAPGLASTDTQYF.

The chain has TRBV30 and TRBJ2-5; 8 bases map to TRBD2. Matching the DNA end better, TRBJ2-7 makes the J call doubtful. Germline CDR1 is GTSNPN and CDR2 is SVGIG (reference sequence). The CDR3 is 13 amino acids. This CDR3 is CAWNKREHYEQYF. Written as DNA, the CDR3 is TGTGCCTGGAACAAGCGGGAGCACTACGAGCAGTACTTC.

The rearrangement uses TRBV5-1 and TRBJ2-1; no reliable D call. The CDR3 contains 15 residues. Germline CDR1 and CDR2: SGHRS and YFSETQ. V lost 0 bases and J 5 bases, leaving 12 bases between the germline ends. DNA of the CDR3: TGCGCCAGCAGCTTGGGACAAGTCAGCCACAATGAGCAGTTCTTC. As protein: CASSLGQVSHNEQFF.

The chain carries TRBV19 and TRBJ2-7; tentatively, D is TRBD2 (7 bases). The CDR3 has 17 amino acids. Germline CDR1 and CDR2: LNHDA and SQIVND (reference sequence). Trimming took 3 bases from V and 0 from J, leaving 18 bases between them. The chain's CDR3 is CASSISGAGGDSYEQYF. DNA for the CDR3: TGTGCCAGTAGTATTTCGGGGGCTGGGGGGGACTCCTACGAGCAGTACTTC.

The chain links TRBV11-2 to TRBJ1-4; D is ambiguous. CDR1 is SGHAT and CDR2 is FQNNGV in the germline V gene. There are 14 residues in the CDR3. V was cut by 7 bases and J by 3 bases, with 12 bases left in between. For the CDR3, the DNA is TGTGCCAGCACCTTGGGTTTAGCTAATGAAAAACTGTTTTTT. Translated: CASTLGLANEKLFF.

Only one count was recorded for this clone. This sequence joins TRBV25-1 and TRBJ1-6, with D uncertain. The CDR3 sequence is 17 residues long. Germline V CDR1 and CDR2: MGHDK, SYGVNS. The V end lost 4 bases, the J end lost 0 bases, and 13 bases lay between the germline ends. For the CDR3, the DNA is TGTGCCAGCAGTGGCCACAGATCAAGCTCCTATAATTCACCCCTCCACTTT. This codes for CASSGHRSSSYNSPLHF.

The gene calls are TRBV19 and TRBJ1-1, with 7 bases matching TRBD1. From germline, CDR1 is LNHDA and CDR2 SQIVND (reference sequence). The CDR3 consists of 15 residues. V lost 1 base to trimming and J lost 4 bases; unmatched junction nucleotides: 6. The CDR3 nucleotides are TGTGCCAGTAGTATAGCGGAGGGGGCCGGCACTGAAGCTTTCTTT. This codes for CASSIAEGAGTEAFF.

This chain joins TRBV6-5 and TRBJ1-4, with 9 bases identical to TRBD1. V gave up 0 bases and J gave up 8 bases; unmatched junction bases: 7. This CDR3 has 16 residues. CDR1 and CDR2 (germline): MNHEY, SVGAGI. The CDR3 region has the DNA TGTGCCAGCAGTTACTCGGGCGGGACAGGGATGGAAAAACTGTTTTTT. Amino acid sequence: CASSYSGGTGMEKLFF.

V and J are TRBV6-6 and TRBJ2-5, with a weak D call TRBD2 (6 bases). V was trimmed by 7 bases and J by 5 bases, leaving 14 bases between them. There are 13 residues in the CDR3. Germline CDR1 is MNHNY and CDR2 is SVGAGI (reference sequence). The CDR3 protein is CASKSGVVETQYF. For the CDR3, the DNA is TGTGCCAGCAAATCGGGGGTGGTGGAGACCCAGTACTTC.

This clone has just one count. CDR3 bases: TGCGCCAGCAGCTTGGATGGAGGACAGAACACTGAAGCTTTCTTT. Its protein is CASSLDGGQNTEAFF. This chain connects TRBV5-1 to TRBJ1-1, with TRBD1 as a possible D gene (5 bases). Trimming left V 0 bases short and J 1 base short, with 10 bases between. Germline CDR1 is SGHRS and CDR2 is YFSETQ. The CDR3 totals 15 residues.

The V and J genes are TRBV28 and TRBJ2-7, with TRBD2 matching 7 bases. J was trimmed by 7 bases and V by 5 bases; bases with no gene match: 14. Germline lookup yields CDR1 MDHEN and CDR2 SYDVKM. The CDR3 consists of 15 residues. The CDR3 protein is CASSHREGGVWEQYF. CDR3 nucleotide sequence: TGTGCCAGCAGTCACAGAGAGGGAGGGGTGTGGGAGCAGTACTTC.

The CDR3 is CASSIQRLGEGDTQYF. For the CDR3, the DNA is TGTGCCAGTAGTATTCAGAGGTTGGGGGAAGGAGATACGCAGTATTTT. The rearrangement joins TRBV19 to TRBJ2-3; either TRBD1 or TRBD2 may supply D (5 bases each). Germline V gives CDR1 LNHDA, CDR2 SQIVND (reference sequence). V lost 3 bases and J 5 bases, leaving 18 bases between the germline ends. The CDR3 extends over 16 amino acids.